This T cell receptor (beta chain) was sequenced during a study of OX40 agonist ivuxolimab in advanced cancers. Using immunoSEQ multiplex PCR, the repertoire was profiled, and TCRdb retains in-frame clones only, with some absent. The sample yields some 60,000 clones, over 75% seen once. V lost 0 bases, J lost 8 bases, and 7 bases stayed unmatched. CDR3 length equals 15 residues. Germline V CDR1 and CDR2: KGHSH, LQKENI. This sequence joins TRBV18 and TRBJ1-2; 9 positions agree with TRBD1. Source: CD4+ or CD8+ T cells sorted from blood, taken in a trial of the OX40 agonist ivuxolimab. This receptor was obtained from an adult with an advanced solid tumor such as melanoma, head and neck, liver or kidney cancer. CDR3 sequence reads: CASSPPWTGEGGYTF. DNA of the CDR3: TGTGCCAGCTCACCACCATGGACAGGGGAAGGGGGCTACACCTTC. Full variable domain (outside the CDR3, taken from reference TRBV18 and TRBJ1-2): NAGVMQNPRHLVRRRGQEARLRCSPMKGHSHVYWYRQLPEEGLKFMVYLQKENIIDESGMPKERFSAEFPKEGPSILRIQQVVRGDSAAYFCASSPPWTGEGGYTFGSGTRLTVV.